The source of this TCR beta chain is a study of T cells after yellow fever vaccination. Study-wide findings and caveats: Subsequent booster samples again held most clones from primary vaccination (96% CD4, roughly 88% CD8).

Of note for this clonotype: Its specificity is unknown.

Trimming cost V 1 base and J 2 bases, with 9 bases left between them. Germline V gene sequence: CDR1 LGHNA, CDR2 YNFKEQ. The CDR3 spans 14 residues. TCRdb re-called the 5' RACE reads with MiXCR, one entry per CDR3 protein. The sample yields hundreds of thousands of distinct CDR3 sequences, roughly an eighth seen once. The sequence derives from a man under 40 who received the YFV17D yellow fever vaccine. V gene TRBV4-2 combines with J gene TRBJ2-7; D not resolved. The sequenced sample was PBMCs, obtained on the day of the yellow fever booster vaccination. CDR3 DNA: TGTGCCAGCAGCCAAGTTGGTGGGACCTACGAGCAGTACTTC. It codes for CASSQVGGTYEQYF.